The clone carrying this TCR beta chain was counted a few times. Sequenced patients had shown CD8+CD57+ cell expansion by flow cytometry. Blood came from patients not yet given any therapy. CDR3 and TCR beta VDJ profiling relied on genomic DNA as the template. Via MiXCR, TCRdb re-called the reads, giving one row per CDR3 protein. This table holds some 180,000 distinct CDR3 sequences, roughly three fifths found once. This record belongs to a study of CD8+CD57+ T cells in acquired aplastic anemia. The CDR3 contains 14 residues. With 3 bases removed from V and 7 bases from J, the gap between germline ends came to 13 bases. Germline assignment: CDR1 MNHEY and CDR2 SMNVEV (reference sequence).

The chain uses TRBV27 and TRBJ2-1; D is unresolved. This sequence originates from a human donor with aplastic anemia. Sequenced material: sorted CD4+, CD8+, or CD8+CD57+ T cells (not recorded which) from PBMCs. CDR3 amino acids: CASSFRPRKNEQFF. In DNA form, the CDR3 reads TGTGCCAGCAGTTTTAGGCCAAGAAAGAATGAGCAGTTCTTC.